These 32 T cell receptor beta chains came from one sample sequenced in a study of blood T cell repertoires in COVID-19 (dated by TCRdb to 2018 to 2020). Library preparation used the immunoSEQ multiplex PCR assay. As stored in TCRdb, this immuneACCESS dataset retains in-frame rearrangements with V and J assigned. A fraction of the clones does not appear; measured against another copy, unresolved V genes explain less than half of the discrepancy, and the remainder lacks a known reason. The sample table lists 25,000 to 30,000 clones, 94% of them with a count of one. Jointly, the top ten make up about 3.9% of the sample. Sequenced sample: peripheral blood. These receptors came from a human donor with active COVID-19. The donor label of this sample is uncertain.

This chain uses TRBV5-5 with TRBJ1-2, with 9 nucleotides matching TRBD1. Trimming cost V 2 bases and J 2 bases; bases outside gene matches: 4. The CDR3 is 15 residues long. The V gene's germline CDR1 is SGHKS and CDR2 YYEKEE (reference sequence). The chain's CDR3 is CASSLAGTGNYGYTF. The CDR3, as DNA: TGTGCCAGCAGCTTAGCCGGGACAGGGAACTATGGCTACACCTTC.

This clone was picked up one time. The rearrangement joins TRBV7-9 to TRBJ2-7; possible D gene TRBD2, 5 bases. Between the trimmed V and J ends, which lost 4 bases and 4 bases, there was a span of 14 bases. The CDR3 totals 14 residues. The germline CDR1 and CDR2 sequences are SEHNR and FQNEAQ (reference sequence). CDR3 coding DNA: TGTGCCAGCAGCTCCATGGACGGGGTATACGAGCAGTACTTC. Translating it yields CASSSMDGVYEQYF.

V and J are TRBV4-3 and TRBJ2-7; D may be TRBD2 (6 bases). Germline CDR1 and CDR2: LGHNA and YSLEER. Trimming removed 0 bases from V and 2 bases from J, with 14 bases in between. The CDR3 runs to 16 residues. In DNA form, the CDR3 reads TGCGCCAGCAGCCAAGAGGGAGGCGGTGGGGCCTACGAGCAGTACTTC. It translates to CASSQEGGGGAYEQYF.

V gene TRBV5-5 combines with J gene TRBJ1-2; D may be TRBD1 (5 bases). The CDR3 runs to 15 residues. Per germline, CDR1 SGHKS and CDR2 YYEKEE (reference sequence). V was trimmed by 3 bases and J by 0 bases, leaving 12 bases between them. CDR3: CASSWAGLPNYGYTF. The CDR3, as DNA: TGTGCCAGCAGCTGGGCAGGGCTCCCTAACTATGGCTACACCTTC.

The chain carries TRBV9 and TRBJ2-1; a possible D gene is TRBD1 (6 bases). Germline CDR1 and CDR2: SGDLS and YYNGEE. The CDR3 contains 15 residues. V was pared by 0 bases and J by 4 bases, with 11 bases between. DNA of the CDR3: TGTGCCAGCAGCGTAGCTTTGGACAGATACAATGAGCAGTTCTTC. It encodes CASSVALDRYNEQFF.

The chain carries TRBV19 and TRBJ2-2, with TRBD2 matching 10 bases. The CDR3 contains 18 residues. With 4 bases clipped from V and 0 bases from J, the junction kept 8 bases outside the gene matches. The germline CDR1 and CDR2 sequences are LNHDA and SQIVND (reference sequence). In nucleotides, the CDR3 is TGTGCCAGTAGTAAAGAGCCCCTAGCGGGGGCGAACACCGGGGAGCTGTTTTTT. Protein sequence: CASSKEPLAGANTGELFF.

This clone has only one observation. The chain employs TRBV7-9 and TRBJ1-1; tentative D call: TRBD1 (6 bases). Germline lookup yields CDR1 SEHNR and CDR2 FQNEAQ (reference sequence). The length of the CDR3 is 14 residues. V shed 7 bases and J shed 0 bases, with 12 bases lying between them. In DNA, the CDR3 is TGTGCCAGCACCCCCGGGACATTGAACACTGAAGCTTTCTTT. It codes for CASTPGTLNTEAFF.

Here the CDR3 reads CATSPGRRGLEKLFF. The CDR3 DNA reads TGTGCCACCAGCCCCGGGAGAAGGGGGCTCGAAAAACTGTTTTTT. V and J are TRBV15 and TRBJ1-4, with TRBD1 identical over 7 bases. Germline CDR1 reads LNHNV; CDR2 reads YYDKDF (reference sequence). V shed 5 bases, J shed 8 bases, and the junction held 11 bases outside the gene matches. The CDR3 length is 15 residues.

The chain uses TRBV13 and TRBJ2-5; maybe TRBD1 (6 bases). This CDR3 has 15 residues. V was pared by 5 bases and J by 4 bases, with 17 bases between. In germline, CDR1 is PRHDT, CDR2 FYEKMQ (reference sequence). CDR3 DNA: TGTGCCAGCAGCGCAACAGGGATGAGGGCAGAGACCCAGTACTTC. This encodes CASSATGMRAETQYF.

The chain couples TRBV7-9 to TRBJ2-7; 7 nucleotides agree with TRBD2. The CDR3 is 14 residues long. J lost 0 bases, V lost 3 bases, and 2 bases had no gene match. CDR1 is SEHNR and CDR2 is FQNEAQ in the germline V gene (reference sequence). The CDR3 region has the DNA TGTGCCAGCAGCTTTCTAGCGGACTCCTACGAGCAGTACTTC. It is translated as CASSFLADSYEQYF.

The V and J genes are TRBV11-3 and TRBJ1-2; 11 positions agree with TRBD1. Germline lookup yields CDR1 SGHNT and CDR2 YENEEA. The CDR3 is made up of 16 amino acids. V shed 5 bases and J 3 bases; nucleotides not matched to a gene: 8. Written as DNA, the CDR3 is TGTGCCAGCAGCCAAGCCGGGACAGGGGGTGACTATGGCTACACCTTC. Translation: CASSQAGTGGDYGYTF.

The genes are TRBV2 and TRBJ2-5; 8 nucleotides align to TRBD1. The CDR3 has 14 residues. Trimming took 5 bases from V and 5 from J; bases not matched to a gene: 7. Germline CDR1 SNHLY, CDR2 FYNNEI. CDR3 sequence: CASSIQGAPETQYF. CDR3 DNA sequence: TGTGCCAGCAGTATTCAGGGGGCCCCGGAGACCCAGTACTTC.

This rearrangement joins TRBV28 to TRBJ2-5; D is ambiguous. The CDR3 is made up of 10 amino acids. V dropped 3 bases and J dropped 9 bases, with 5 bases sitting between them. Germline V gives CDR1 MDHEN, CDR2 SYDVKM. This CDR3 reads CASSLRSQYF. CDR3 DNA sequence: TGTGCCAGCAGTTTGAGGTCCCAGTACTTC.

This chain links TRBV28 with TRBJ2-5, with 15 bases identical to TRBD2. V lost 3 bases, J lost 0 bases, and 17 bases stayed unmatched. Germline V CDR1 and CDR2: MDHEN, SYDVKM. The CDR3 runs 22 residues. Here the CDR3 reads CASSLWFSGLAGGGGDQETQYF. As DNA, the CDR3 is TGTGCCAGCAGTTTGTGGTTTTCGGGACTAGCGGGAGGAGGTGGGGACCAAGAGACCCAGTACTTC.

The CDR3 DNA follows: TGTGCCAGTAGAGACATGGGCGATGGAGCTTTCTTT. Translated, it gives CASRDMGDGAFF. The chain couples TRBV19 to TRBJ1-1; no firm D call. There are 12 residues in the CDR3. Germline V lookup: CDR1 LNHDA, CDR2 SQIVND (reference sequence). V was shortened by 6 bases and J by 10 bases, with 15 bases between the two germline ends.

The chain carries TRBV4-1 and TRBJ2-7; 9 nucleotides agree with TRBD2. Germline V gene lookup returns CDR1 MGHRA and CDR2 YSYEKL. The CDR3 extends over 14 amino acids. The ends lost 0 bases at V and 11 bases at J; junction bases unmatched: 8. Here the CDR3 reads CASSQEGLAGREYF. Written as DNA, the CDR3 is TGCGCCAGCAGCCAAGAAGGGCTAGCGGGGCGCGAGTACTTC.

This chain connects TRBV5-1 to TRBJ2-7; D is perhaps TRBD2 (5 bases). Deletions cut 7 bases from V and 1 base from J, with 12 bases between. Germline-derived CDR1 and CDR2 are SGHRS and YFSETQ. The CDR3 extends over 13 amino acids. This chain's CDR3 is CASAPEDSYEQYF. DNA of the CDR3: TGCGCCAGCGCCCCGGAGGATTCCTACGAGCAGTACTTC.

The chain couples TRBV10-2 to TRBJ1-1, with D perhaps matching TRBD1 (6 bases). Germline lookup yields CDR1 WSHSY and CDR2 SAAADI. Trimming shortened V by 7 bases and J by 5 bases, and 14 bases separated the two germline ends. The CDR3 sequence is 13 residues long. The CDR3 DNA sequence: TGCGCCAGCATTCGGTCAAGGGGGACTGAAGCTTTCTTT. Encoded protein: CASIRSRGTEAFF.

This chain uses TRBV15 with TRBJ2-7, with 9 bases identical to TRBD1. V was pared by 0 bases and J by 1 base, with 10 bases of the junction left unmatched. Per germline, CDR1 LNHNV and CDR2 YYDKDF (reference sequence). The CDR3 runs to 18 residues. CDR3 loop: CATSRDLTGGIKSYEQYF. The CDR3 region has the DNA TGTGCCACCAGCAGAGATCTGACAGGGGGGATCAAGTCCTACGAGCAGTACTTC.

This chain uses TRBV10-3 with TRBJ2-7; TRBD1 agrees at 9 bases. The germline V gene has CDR1 ENHRY and CDR2 SYGVKD. This CDR3 is 15 amino acids long. Germline trimming cut 4 bases from V and 4 bases from J; bases unmatched to any gene: 8. The CDR3 coding sequence is TGTGCCATCAGTGGCCCGGGACAGGGTTTTTACGAGCAGTACTTC. This encodes CAISGPGQGFYEQYF.

This rearrangement joins TRBV3-1 (or the pseudogene TRBV3-2) to TRBJ1-2; 7 bases are shared with TRBD1. Germline lookup yields CDR1 LGHDT and CDR2 YNNKEL (reference sequence). Trimming at V came to 4 bases and at J to 8 bases, leaving 7 bases not matched to a gene. The CDR3 spans 13 residues. CDR3 nucleotide sequence: TGTGCCAGCAGCCCGACAGGGACCGGAGGCTACACCTTC. Protein sequence: CASSPTGTGGYTF.

V is TRBV6-2 or TRBV6-3 and J is TRBJ2-7, with a possible D match to TRBD1 (5 bases). Germline loops: CDR1 MNHEY, CDR2 SVGEGT. V was clipped by 0 bases and J by 3 bases, with 18 bases between them. This CDR3 comprises 17 residues. CDR3 DNA: TGTGCCAGCAGTTACTCCCGAACACAGGCAGACAACTACGAGCAGTACTTC. This encodes CASSYSRTQADNYEQYF.

The CDR3 sequence is CASSEETISTDTQYF. CDR3 nucleotides: TGTGCCAGCAGTGAAGAAACTATTAGCACAGATACGCAGTATTTT. The V gene is TRBV2, the J gene TRBJ2-3; no definite D call. Looked up from germline, CDR1 is SNHLY and CDR2 is FYNNEI. The CDR3 is 15 amino acids. Trimming shortened V by 1 base and J by 0 bases, and 8 bases separated the two germline ends.

The rearrangement links TRBV11-3 to TRBJ2-7; 7 bases line up with TRBD1. The CDR3 extends over 13 amino acids. Trimming cost V 1 base and J 4 bases; bases outside gene matches: 1. Germline V gene sequence: CDR1 SGHNT, CDR2 YENEEA. CDR3 sequence reads: CASSLAQGYEQYF. The CDR3 DNA is TGTGCCAGCAGCTTAGCACAGGGGTACGAGCAGTACTTC.

The chain couples TRBV19 to TRBJ2-7; perhaps TRBD1 as D (6 bases). CDR1 and CDR2 from the germline V gene are LNHDA and SQIVND (reference sequence). The CDR3 extends over 16 amino acids. Trimming cost V 6 bases and J 2 bases, with 20 bases left between them. In nucleotides, the CDR3 is TGTGCCAGTAGGAGGCAGGACAGCGCAAACCCCTACGAGCAGTACTTC. Translation: CASRRQDSANPYEQYF.

The CDR3 here is CSVDGQFTPGYNEQFF. In nucleotides, the CDR3 is TGCAGCGTTGACGGACAGTTTACCCCGGGTTACAATGAGCAGTTCTTC. The chain has TRBV29-1 and TRBJ2-1; a weak D match, TRBD1 (6 bases). Trimming took off 3 bases at V and 4 bases at J, with 19 bases between the two ends. The CDR3 is made up of 16 amino acids. Germline V gene lookup returns CDR1 SQVTM and CDR2 ANQGSEA.

Remarks on this clone: This specimen includes other DNA sequences encoding the same CDR3. This chain uses TRBV27 with TRBJ1-4; TRBD1 is a possible D gene (6 bases). This CDR3 region has 14 residues. Germline V gene lookup returns CDR1 MNHEY and CDR2 SMNVEV (reference sequence). Trimming removed 3 bases from V and 3 bases from J, with 8 bases in between. Here the CDR3 reads CASSFQGPNEKLFF. In DNA, the CDR3 is TGTGCCAGCAGTTTCCAGGGGCCTAATGAAAAACTGTTTTTT.

The chain has TRBV19 and TRBJ2-2; 7 bases are a match to TRBD1. Germline V gives CDR1 LNHDA, CDR2 SQIVND (reference sequence). The V segment lost 5 bases and the J segment 7 bases; nucleotides outside the gene matches: 4. This CDR3 spans 13 amino acids. This CDR3 reads CASSVQGYGELFF. Here the CDR3 DNA reads TGTGCCAGTAGTGTACAGGGGTACGGGGAGCTGTTTTTT.

V usage is TRBV6-5 and J usage is TRBJ2-7, with TRBD2 identical over 9 bases. J gave up 1 base and V 4 bases, and 2 bases lay outside the gene matches. Per germline, CDR1 MNHEY and CDR2 SVGAGI. The CDR3 runs to 14 residues. CDR3 bases: TGTGCCAGCAGTTCTAGCGGGAAGTCCTACGAGCAGTACTTC. It translates to CASSSSGKSYEQYF.

This chain links TRBV21-1 with TRBJ2-7; whether TRBD2, the table's D call, matches the DNA was not checked. TRBV21-1 is noted as a pseudogene. There are 19 residues in the CDR3. The CDR3 nucleotides read TGTGCCAGCAGCAAACCCAGGGGGCGACTAGCGGGAAGTGCCTACGAGCAGTACTTC. Translation gives CASSKPRGRLAGSAYEQYF.

V gene TRBV25-1 combines with J gene TRBJ2-7; D is undetermined. The CDR3 sequence is 14 residues long. Germline loops: CDR1 MGHDK, CDR2 SYGVNS. The V end lost 1 base, the J end lost 0 bases, and 7 bases lay between the germline ends. CDR3 region: CASSESGFSYEQYF. For the CDR3, the DNA is TGTGCCAGCAGTGAATCCGGGTTCTCCTACGAGCAGTACTTC.

V gene TRBV19 combines with J gene TRBJ2-2, with 7 bases that match TRBD1. Germline V gives CDR1 LNHDA, CDR2 SQIVND (reference sequence). The CDR3 runs to 15 residues. Losses at the gene ends were 2 bases for V and 4 bases for J; bases not matched to a gene: 4. CDR3 in amino acids: CASSILQGFTGELFF. DNA for the CDR3: TGTGCCAGTAGTATACTACAGGGGTTCACCGGGGAGCTGTTTTTT. Looking up the rest from reference TRBV19 and TRBJ2-2 gives the full variable domain: DGGITQSPKYLFRKEGQNVTLSCEQNLNHDAMYWYRQDPGQGLRLIYYSQIVNDFQKGDIAEGYSVSREKKESFPLTVTSAQKNPTAFYLCASSILQGFTGELFFGEGSRLTVL.